One T cell receptor (beta chain) is described in this entry. Trimming cost V 4 bases and J 5 bases; bases outside gene matches: 6. Germline V gives CDR1 SGHTA, CDR2 FQGNSA. The CDR3 is 14 amino acids. This entry is derived from a study of shared T cell receptors in the human thymus. TCRdb keeps only in-frame clones here, not all; method: immunoSEQ multiplex PCR. Of roughly 710,000 clones listed, 70% to 90% were seen once; the top ten hold about 0.011%. These data are also associated with another study on human thymus T cells. That report notes: Corrective cardiac surgery supplied the resected thymus tissue. Both thymic and peripheral blood repertoires showed apparently biased V and J usage. What related research reported was that thymic repertoires overlapped highly among unrelated individuals.

The sample consisted of thymocytes. This chain uses TRBV7-2 with TRBJ2-7; 9 positions match TRBD1. This sequence was found in a girl under three years old with a congenital heart defect. Here the CDR3 reads CASSSDTGGHEQYF. DNA of the CDR3: TGTGCCAGCAGCTCCGATACAGGGGGCCACGAGCAGTACTTC.